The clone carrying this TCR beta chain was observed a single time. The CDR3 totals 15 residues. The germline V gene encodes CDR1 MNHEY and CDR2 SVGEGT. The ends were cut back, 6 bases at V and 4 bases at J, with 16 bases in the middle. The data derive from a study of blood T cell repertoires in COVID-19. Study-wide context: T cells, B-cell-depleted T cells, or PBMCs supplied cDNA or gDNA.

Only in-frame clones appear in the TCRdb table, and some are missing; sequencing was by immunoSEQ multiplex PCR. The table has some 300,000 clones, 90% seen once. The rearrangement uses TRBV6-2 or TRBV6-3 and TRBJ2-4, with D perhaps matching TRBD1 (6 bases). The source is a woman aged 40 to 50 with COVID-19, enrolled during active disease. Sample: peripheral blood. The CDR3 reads CASSARGITKNIQYF. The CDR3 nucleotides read TGTGCCAGCAGCGCGAGGGGGATCACTAAAAACATTCAGTACTTC.